A single sample is the source of the 22 T cell receptor beta chains below, sequenced in a study of blood T cell repertoires in COVID-19. Method: immunoSEQ multiplex PCR; TCRdb's copy keeps in-frame clones and lacks some. The table shows about 200,000 clones, with around 90% occurring only once. Sequenced input: peripheral blood. Receptor source: a man aged 45-65 years with acute or convalescent COVID-19.

The chain couples TRBV7-2 to TRBJ1-5; tentative D call: TRBD1 (5 bases). The CDR3 loop spans 13 amino acids. The V and J ends lost 5 bases and 3 bases respectively, with 8 bases between them. Germline assignment: CDR1 SGHTA and CDR2 FQGNSA. CDR3 loop: CASSPQVNQPQHF. For the CDR3, the DNA is TGTGCCAGCAGCCCACAGGTCAATCAGCCCCAGCATTTT.

This clone was seen a single time. V and J are TRBV5-5 and TRBJ2-3; TRBD2 matches at 8 bases. The CDR3 spans 17 residues. Germline CDR1 SGHKS, CDR2 YYEKEE (reference sequence). V was pared by 0 bases and J by 0 bases, with 6 bases of the junction left unmatched. The CDR3 loop is CASSLGAGVFSTDTQYF. The CDR3 region has the DNA TGTGCCAGCAGCTTGGGAGCGGGGGTTTTTAGCACAGATACGCAGTATTTT.

The rearrangement joins TRBV4-3 to TRBJ2-2; 9 bases are a match to TRBD2. Germline CDR1 LGHNA, CDR2 YSLEER. V was clipped by 6 bases and J by 5 bases; unmatched bases: 4. CDR3 length: 14 residues. CDR3 coding DNA: TGCGCCAGCAGTCTTCTAGCGGGGACCGGGGAGCTGTTTTTT. Residues: CASSLLAGTGELFF.

This rearrangement joins TRBV5-1 to TRBJ2-4, with 10 bases aligning to TRBD1. Trimming cost V 0 bases and J 7 bases; bases outside gene matches: 10. Germline V lookup: CDR1 SGHRS, CDR2 YFSETQ. This CDR3 spans 17 amino acids. In nucleotides, the CDR3 is TGCGCCAGCAGCTTGGGGATACGTCGGACAGGGGGGAACATTCAGTACTTC. As protein: CASSLGIRRTGGNIQYF.

V is TRBV2 and J is TRBJ1-6; D is uncertain. CDR3 length: 13 amino acids. The germline CDR1 and CDR2 sequences are SNHLY and FYNNEI. The ends were cut back, 5 bases at V and 7 bases at J, with 9 bases in the middle. CDR3 region: CASSLPLNSPLHF. CDR3 coding DNA: TGTGCCAGCAGTCTCCCCCTAAATTCACCCCTCCACTTT. Full variable domain (rest looked up from reference TRBV2 and TRBJ1-6): EPEVTQTPSHQVTQMGQEVILRCVPISNHLYFYWYRQILGQKVEFLVSFYNNEISEKSEIFDDQFSVERPDGSNFTLKIRSTKLEDSAMYFCASSLPLNSPLHFGNGTRLTVT.

The chain employs TRBV2 and TRBJ2-3; D may be TRBD2 (5 bases). Germline V gene lookup returns CDR1 SNHLY and CDR2 FYNNEI. Trimming pared 6 bases from V and 0 bases from J, leaving 13 bases between. The CDR3 has 15 amino acids. Here the CDR3 DNA reads TGTGCCAGCAGCCCCAGGAGGACTAGCACAGATACGCAGTATTTT. Translated, it gives CASSPRRTSTDTQYF.

The chain has TRBV7-3 and TRBJ2-7; the D gene is possibly TRBD2 (6 bases). V lost 1 base, J lost 6 bases, and 10 bases lay in between. CDR3 size: 13 residues. The germline CDR1 and CDR2 sequences are SGHTA and FQGTGA. CDR3 protein: CASSLNSGGEQYF. In DNA, the CDR3 is TGTGCCAGCAGCTTAAATTCCGGGGGCGAGCAGTACTTC.

The count of this clone is one. The chain links TRBV11-2 to TRBJ1-1; D is possibly TRBD1 (5 bases). The CDR3 totals 15 residues. From germline, CDR1 is SGHAT and CDR2 FQNNGV. V lost 5 bases to trimming and J lost 2 bases, with 15 bases between them. In nucleotides, the CDR3 is TGTGCCAGCAGCCTCCGGGGAGGGGTTAACACTGAAGCTTTCTTT. This sequence encodes CASSLRGGVNTEAFF.

Comments on this clone: The sample holds other DNA sequences that translate to the same CDR3. The rearrangement uses TRBV5-1 and TRBJ2-1, with TRBD2 matching over 10 bases. Looked up from germline, CDR1 is SGHRS and CDR2 is YFSETQ. J was trimmed by 4 bases and V by 6 bases; bases with no gene match: 4. CDR3 size: 14 residues. CDR3 DNA sequence: TGCGCCAGCACCCAAGCGGGAGGGTACAATGAGCAGTTCTTC. It is translated as CASTQAGGYNEQFF.

The chain carries TRBV2 and TRBJ1-1, with D maybe TRBD1 (6 bases). Trimming took 5 bases from V and 3 from J, leaving 13 bases between them. Germline V gene sequence: CDR1 SNHLY, CDR2 FYNNEI. This CDR3 is 14 amino acids long. CDR3 amino acids: CASSTQGLHTEAFF. Written as DNA, the CDR3 is TGTGCCAGCAGTACGCAGGGGCTTCACACTGAAGCTTTCTTT.

This clone appeared a single time. The rearrangement links TRBV3-1 (or the pseudogene TRBV3-2) to TRBJ2-3, with D unresolved. The length of the CDR3 is 16 residues. Germline V gene data show CDR1 as LGHDT and CDR2 as YNNKEL (reference sequence). Deletions cut 1 base from V and 0 bases from J, with 11 bases between. CDR3 protein: CASSQAAAVSTDTQYF. CDR3 nucleotide sequence: TGTGCCAGCAGCCAAGCGGCGGCCGTTAGCACAGATACGCAGTATTTT.

This clone was picked up one time. The CDR3 sequence: CASTGGQGRSPLHF. Written as DNA, the CDR3 is TGTGCCAGCACTGGGGGACAGGGTCGTTCACCCCTCCACTTT. The chain has TRBV28 and TRBJ1-6; TRBD1 aligns across 9 bases. Germline V gene sequence: CDR1 MDHEN, CDR2 SYDVKM. The J segment lost 9 bases and the V segment lost 7 bases, leaving 7 bases of the junction unmatched. The CDR3 length is 14 residues.

The rearrangement uses TRBV27 and TRBJ1-1; TRBD1 matches at 10 bases. The CDR3 has 16 residues. Trimming at V came to 4 bases and at J to 5 bases, leaving 10 bases not matched to a gene. The germline gives CDR1 MNHEY, CDR2 SMNVEV (reference sequence). The CDR3 region is CASSSPGQGVRTEAFF. Here the CDR3 DNA reads TGTGCCAGCAGTTCACCCGGACAGGGGGTAAGGACTGAAGCTTTCTTT.

CDR3 residues: CASSVLRGWGYEQYV. The CDR3 DNA reads TGCGCCAGCAGCGTTCTCAGGGGCTGGGGGTACGAGCAGTACGTC. The V call is TRBV5-1, the J call TRBJ2-7; D is possibly TRBD1 (6 bases). The CDR3 has 15 residues. Germline V gene sequence: CDR1 SGHRS, CDR2 YFSETQ. V was trimmed by 4 bases and J by 4 bases, leaving 18 bases between them.

This chain joins TRBV10-3 and TRBJ1-6; unclear D gene. This CDR3 has 13 residues. Trimming left V 3 bases short and J 7 bases short, with 7 bases between. Germline CDR1 reads ENHRY; CDR2 reads SYGVKD. CDR3 DNA sequence: TGTGCCATCAGTGATAATCTGAATTCACCCCTCCACTTT. Amino acid sequence: CAISDNLNSPLHF.

The chain employs TRBV18 and TRBJ2-2, with 8 positions matching TRBD1. The ends lost 4 bases at V and 6 bases at J; junction bases unmatched: 13. Germline V gene data show CDR1 as KGHSH and CDR2 as LQKENI. The CDR3 is 17 amino acids. The CDR3 nucleotides read TGTGCCAGCTCACGGGACAGGCGTGGTGGTTATGCCGGGGAGCTGTTTTTT. Its translation is CASSRDRRGGYAGELFF.

The chain is built from TRBV9 and TRBJ1-3; D may be TRBD1 (5 bases). The CDR3 has 14 residues. Per the germline V gene, CDR1 is SGDLS and CDR2 is YYNGEE. V lost 3 bases, J lost 1 base, and 8 bases lay in between. CDR3 in DNA: TGTGCCAGCAGCGGCAGGGTATCTGGAAACACCATATATTTT. It codes for CASSGRVSGNTIYF. Drawing the rest from reference TRBV9 and TRBJ1-3, the complete variable domain is DSGVTQTPKHLITATGQRVTLRCSPRSGDLSVYWYQQSLDQGLQFLIQYYNGEERAKGNILERFSAQQFPDLHSELNLSSLELGDSALYFCASSGRVSGNTIYFGEGSWLTVV.

The V and J genes are TRBV11-2 and TRBJ1-5; D perhaps matches TRBD1 (6 bases). The germline V and J ends were trimmed by 5 bases and 0 bases, with 11 bases remaining between them. There are 15 residues in the CDR3. CDR1 and CDR2 (germline): SGHAT, FQNNGV. The CDR3 loop reads CASSLQGHSNQPQHF. In DNA form, the CDR3 reads TGTGCCAGCAGCCTACAGGGCCATAGCAATCAGCCCCAGCATTTT.

V is TRBV7-3 and J is TRBJ1-1, with 8 bases lining up with TRBD1. Per the germline V gene, CDR1 is SGHTA and CDR2 is FQGTGA. This CDR3 has 15 amino acids. Unmatched junction bases numbered 12, after V lost 5 bases and J lost 7 bases. CDR3 loop: CASSPRQGMRDEAFF. The CDR3 coding sequence is TGTGCCAGCAGCCCCCGACAGGGGATGAGGGATGAAGCTTTCTTT.

J is TRBJ2-2 and V is TRBV5-6, with D unclear. The ends were cut back, 2 bases at V and 4 bases at J, with 15 bases in the middle. This CDR3 contains 16 residues. Per germline, CDR1 SGHDT and CDR2 YYEEEE. The chain's CDR3 is CASSLSAELTTGELFF. CDR3 bases: TGTGCCAGCAGCTTATCCGCGGAGTTGACCACCGGGGAGCTGTTTTTT.

This clone was found once. This sequence joins TRBV7-2 and TRBJ2-1; TRBD1 aligns across 9 bases. Germline values: CDR1 SGHTA, CDR2 FQGNSA. V lost 1 base and J lost 8; bases outside the gene matches: 6. This CDR3 comprises 15 residues. The CDR3 loop is CASSLGTGDFDEQFF. The DNA for the CDR3 is TGTGCCAGCAGCTTAGGGACAGGGGATTTCGATGAGCAGTTCTTC. The variable domain in full, with the rest retrieved from reference TRBV7-2 and TRBJ2-1, is GAGVSQSPSNKVTEKGKDVELRCDPISGHTALYWYRQSLGQGLEFLIYFQGNSAPDKSGLPSDRFSAERTGGSVSTLTIQRTQQEDSAVYLCASSLGTGDFDEQFFGPGTRLTVL.

V gene TRBV6-5 combines with J gene TRBJ1-3; no reliable D call. Germline V gene sequence: CDR1 MNHEY, CDR2 SVGAGI. The CDR3 is made up of 14 amino acids. V was shortened by 11 bases and J by 0 bases, with 14 bases between the two germline ends. CDR3 bases: TGTGCCTCTAACCCGTCTAGCTCTGGAAACACCATATATTTT. Residues: CASNPSSSGNTIYF.